Listed below are T cell receptor beta chains from one sample, sequenced in a study of T cells in Graves' hyperthyroidism and ophthalmopathy. Via MiXCR, TCRdb re-called the multiplex PCR reads, giving one row per CDR3 protein. The data contain hundreds of thousands of distinct CDR3 sequences, 13% to 15% of them singletons. Sequencing used blood. The receptors originated from a woman younger than 35 with Graves' hyperthyroidism. Both conserved end residues are part of each CDR3. A D gene is named only where the DNA matches it firmly. The size of a clone is reported for some rows only, either as once, few or many, or as a class for expanded clones.

CDR3aa	CDR3nt	d_gene	abundance	v_gene	j_gene
CASSLGMGNQPQHF	TGTGCCAGCAGCTTAGGGATGGGCAATCAGCCCCAGCATTTT	-	many	TRBV11-2	TRBJ1-5
CASSSAGTMTNTEAFF	TGTGCCAGCAGCTCAGCCGGGACAATGACGAACACTGAAGCTTTCTTT	-	-	TRBV11-3	TRBJ1-1
CASKGEVQPQHF	TGTGCCAGCAAAGGTGAGGTGCAGCCCCAGCATTTT	-	-	TRBV28	TRBJ1-5
CASSLVGVRRRTDTQYF	TGTGCCAGCAGCTTAGTCGGGGTCAGGAGGCGCACAGATACGCAGTATTTT	-	many	TRBV11-2	TRBJ2-3
CASSRDRGRINEQFF	TGCGCCAGCAGCAGGGACAGGGGGCGTATAAATGAGCAGTTCTTC	TRBD1	-	TRBV5-1	TRBJ2-1
CASFPSGRETQYF	TGTGCCAGCTTCCCTAGCGGGAGGGAGACCCAGTACTTC	TRBD2	few	TRBV6-2/TRBV6-3	TRBJ2-5
CASSLVLAAFSYNEQFF	TGTGCCAGCAGCTTGGTACTAGCGGCTTTCTCCTACAATGAGCAGTTCTTC	TRBD2	many	TRBV5-8	TRBJ2-1
CASSLSYGNQPQHF	TGTGCCAGCAGCTTATCGTACGGCAATCAGCCCCAGCATTTT	-	-	TRBV5-6	TRBJ1-5
CASGLQGAYEQYF	TGTGCCAGCGGACTACAGGGGGCCTACGAGCAGTACTTC	TRBD1	-	TRBV25-1	TRBJ2-7
CASTPMLQGAETQYF	TGTGCCAGCACCCCGATGCTCCAGGGGGCAGAGACCCAGTACTTC	TRBD1	many	TRBV2	TRBJ2-5
CASSQEPNDNYEQYF	TGCGCCAGCAGCCAAGAACCCAACGACAACTACGAGCAGTACTTC	-	few	TRBV4-3	TRBJ2-7
CASSPGTTGTGELFF	TGTGCCAGCAGCCCGGGGACAACCGGGACCGGGGAGCTGTTTTTT	-	many	TRBV11-2	TRBJ2-2
CASSPALAGSYEQYF	TGCGCCAGCAGCCCCGCGCTAGCGGGGTCCTACGAGCAGTACTTC	TRBD2	-	TRBV4-3	TRBJ2-7
CASSGPIGAKIYEQYF	TGTGCCAGCAGCGGCCCGATAGGGGCGAAAATCTACGAGCAGTACTTC	-	many	TRBV11-2	TRBJ2-7
CASSFPTDYEQYF	TGTGCCAGCAGTTTCCCCACAGACTACGAGCAGTACTTC	-	few	TRBV28	TRBJ2-7
CAWGSIVAVQETQYF	TGTGCCTGGGGGTCTATAGTGGCGGTACAAGAGACCCAGTACTTC	-	many	TRBV30	TRBJ2-5
CSVRTRRDEQFF	TGCAGCGTCAGGACTAGACGGGATGAGCAGTTCTTC	TRBD2	-	TRBV29-1	TRBJ2-1
CASSHLQTDTQYF	TGTGCCAGCAGCCACCTACAGACAGATACGCAGTATTTT	-	-	TRBV3-1	TRBJ2-3
CAISRDRTMNTEAFF	TGTGCCATCAGTCGGGACAGGACGATGAACACTGAAGCTTTCTTT	TRBD1	-	TRBV10-3	TRBJ1-1
CASNDFRGPNNEQFF	TGTGCCAGCAACGACTTCAGGGGGCCCAACAATGAGCAGTTCTTC	TRBD1	few	TRBV7-9	TRBJ2-1
CTSSLTTGILNQPQHF	TGTACCAGCAGCTTGACCACGGGGATCCTCAATCAGCCCCAGCATTTT	-	many	TRBV5-6	TRBJ1-5
CASSISTGFSYEQYF	TGTGCCAGCAGCATTTCCACTGGATTTTCCTACGAGCAGTACTTC	-	many	TRBV7-2	TRBJ2-7
CASTSGGGSGMNTEAFF	TGTGCCAGTACTTCTGGTGGGGGCTCAGGGATGAACACTGAAGCTTTCTTT	-	-	TRBV19	TRBJ1-1